This TCR beta chain appears in the sequencing data of a study of shared clonotypes between healthy human individuals. General study findings and limits: The generation probabilities recorded for non-shared clonotypes fell below those of clonotypes shared by all four donors.

V was pared by 8 bases and J by 0 bases, with 22 bases between. CDR3 length: 17 amino acids. Germline lookup yields CDR1 SGHVS and CDR2 FNYEAQ. About this clone: Its matching antigen is unknown.

Sequenced by immunoSEQ multiplex PCR; TCRdb stores in-frame clones only, minus some. This table has some 1,100,000 clones, about four fifths appearing once. The receptor comes from a man between 18 and 29 years old in good health. Some clones in this sample may be carry-over from other donors' samples. The sequenced sample was memory CD4+ T cells from PBMCs. Subset: CD45RA-negative fraction. The rearrangement uses TRBV7-6 and TRBJ2-5; D is undetermined. The CDR3 sequence is CASSPPSDGWYQETQYF. In DNA, the CDR3 is TGTGCCAGCTCCCCGCCTTCTGACGGCTGGTACCAAGAGACCCAGTACTTC.